This T cell receptor (beta chain) comes out of a study of T cell repertoires in cytomegalovirus infection. MiXCR was run by TCRdb on the reads, yielding one entry per CDR3 protein. The sample gives around 100,000 distinct CDR3 sequences, 15% to 20% of which show up once; approximately 8% is in the top ten. The germline gives CDR1 LNHDA, CDR2 SQIVND (reference sequence). The length of the CDR3 is 15 residues. The V end was cut by 7 bases, the J end by 5 bases, with 18 bases between. This clonotype turned up a few times. Sequencing was done on a sample of PBMCs. This sequence originates from a human donor in good health (CMV status not recorded). Some clones in this sample may be carry-over from other donors' samples. The chain has TRBV19 and TRBJ2-1; tentatively, D is TRBD1 (6 bases). The CDR3 is CASTHNWGPNNEQFF. The CDR3 nucleotides read TGTGCCAGTACCCACAACTGGGGGCCGAACAATGAGCAGTTCTTC.